This paragraph reports one TCR beta chain. The antigen is unknown. This sample is part of a study of T cell responses to AZD1222 COVID-19 vaccine. Study-wide results and limits: Baseline seropositivity occurred in only six AZD1222 recipients.

V was clipped by 2 bases and J by 0 bases, with 9 bases between them. There are 15 residues in the CDR3. Germline V gene sequence: CDR1 MNHEY, CDR2 SVGEGT. Clones were read by immunoSEQ multiplex PCR, and TCRdb kept only the in-frame ones, dropping some. The sample holds about 25,000 clones, about nine tenths seen once. The chain couples TRBV6-2 or TRBV6-3 to TRBJ2-3; D is perhaps TRBD2 (5 bases). The sample in question was peripheral blood, obtained 28 days after the second AZD1222 dose. The TCR originated in an adult who received the AZD1222 COVID-19 vaccine. The CDR3 DNA reads as TGTGCCAGCAGTTACGACTACGATAGCACAGATACGCAGTATTTT. This encodes CASSYDYDSTDTQYF.